This is a list of T cell receptor beta chains from one sample in a study of blood T cell repertoires in COVID-19. The assay was immunoSEQ multiplex PCR, and TCRdb's table has in-frame clones only and misses some. Of over 250,000 clones listed, approximately 88% are singletons. The sequencing input was peripheral blood. The receptors here all came from a human donor with COVID-19, enrolled during active disease. The donor label of this sample is uncertain. The CDR3 runs from the conserved cysteine through the conserved F or W. The D gene is left open where the match is weak. Only part of the rows carry a size: once, few, many, or a class if the clone is expanded.

TRBD1	TRBV5-1	NA	TRBJ2-2	CASRIGTEVTGELFF	TGCGCCAGCAGGATCGGGACAGAAGTAACCGGGGAGCTGTTTTTT
NA	TRBV19	NA	TRBJ1-5	CASLAIEGSAQHF	TGTGCCAGTCTAGCCATAGAAGGGTCCGCCCAGCATTTT
NA	TRBV27	once	TRBJ1-1	CASSFDRSSNTEAFF	TGTGCCAGCAGTTTCGACAGAAGCTCTAACACTGAAGCTTTCTTT
NA	TRBV18	NA	TRBJ1-5	CASSPVGQGQPQHF	TGTGCCAGCTCACCGGTGGGGCAGGGTCAGCCCCAGCATTTT
NA	TRBV7-9	NA	TRBJ2-5	CASTDRGREETQYF	TGTGCCAGCACCGACCGGGGGAGAGAAGAGACCCAGTACTTC
NA	TRBV5-1	NA	TRBJ2-2	CASRRDTGELFF	TGCGCCAGCAGACGGGACACCGGGGAGCTGTTTTTT
NA	TRBV30	NA	TRBJ1-6	CAWNRPVAGHNSPLHF	TGTGCCTGGAATAGGCCCGTGGCAGGGCATAATTCACCCCTCCACTTT
TRBD1	TRBV19	NA	TRBJ1-6	CASSPGGIGNSPLHF	TGTGCCAGTAGTCCAGGGGGCATCGGGAATTCACCCCTCCACTTT
NA	TRBV27	NA	TRBJ2-2	CASSQWGGNTGELFF	TGTGCCAGCAGCCAGTGGGGCGGGAACACCGGGGAGCTGTTTTTT
NA	TRBV5-1	NA	TRBJ2-7	CASSLGGEPLSYEQYF	TGCGCCAGCAGCTTGGGCGGGGAGCCCCTCTCCTACGAGCAGTACTTC
NA	TRBV6-5	once	TRBJ1-5	CASSYSGLGPTQPQHF	TGTGCCAGCAGTTACTCGGGACTGGGACCCACTCAGCCCCAGCATTTT
TRBD1	TRBV6-4	NA	TRBJ2-7	CASSVLAGGEQYF	TGTGCCAGCAGTGTTCTGGCAGGGGGCGAGCAGTACTTC
NA	TRBV27	NA	TRBJ1-1	CASSLSTGKSTEAFF	TGTGCCAGCAGTTTATCGACGGGAAAGAGCACTGAAGCTTTCTTT
TRBD1	TRBV29-1	NA	TRBJ1-3	CSVSTTGQAGNTIYF	TGCAGCGTTTCGACCACGGGACAGGCGGGAAACACCATATATTTT
TRBD2	TRBV7-3	NA	TRBJ2-2	CASSLAGGANTGELFF	TGTGCCAGCAGCCTAGCGGGAGGGGCGAACACCGGGGAGCTGTTTTTT
TRBD2	TRBV10-3	NA	TRBJ2-1	CAISAGLAGEQFF	TGTGCCATCAGTGCGGGACTAGCGGGGGAGCAGTTCTTC
TRBD2	TRBV28	NA	TRBJ2-7	CASSRTSGYSYEQYF	TGTGCCAGCAGTCGGACTAGCGGATACTCCTACGAGCAGTACTTC
NA	TRBV28	NA	TRBJ1-3	CASSPWTIRNTIYF	TGTGCCAGCAGTCCGTGGACTATTCGAAACACCATATATTTT
TRBD1	TRBV27	NA	TRBJ1-2	CASSQSGTVSYGYTF	TGTGCCAGCAGCCAGAGTGGGACAGTAAGCTATGGCTACACCTTC
NA	TRBV5-1	few	TRBJ1-1	CASSLDVSGVVNTEAFF	TGCGCCAGCAGCTTGGACGTCTCAGGGGTGGTGAACACTGAAGCTTTCTTT